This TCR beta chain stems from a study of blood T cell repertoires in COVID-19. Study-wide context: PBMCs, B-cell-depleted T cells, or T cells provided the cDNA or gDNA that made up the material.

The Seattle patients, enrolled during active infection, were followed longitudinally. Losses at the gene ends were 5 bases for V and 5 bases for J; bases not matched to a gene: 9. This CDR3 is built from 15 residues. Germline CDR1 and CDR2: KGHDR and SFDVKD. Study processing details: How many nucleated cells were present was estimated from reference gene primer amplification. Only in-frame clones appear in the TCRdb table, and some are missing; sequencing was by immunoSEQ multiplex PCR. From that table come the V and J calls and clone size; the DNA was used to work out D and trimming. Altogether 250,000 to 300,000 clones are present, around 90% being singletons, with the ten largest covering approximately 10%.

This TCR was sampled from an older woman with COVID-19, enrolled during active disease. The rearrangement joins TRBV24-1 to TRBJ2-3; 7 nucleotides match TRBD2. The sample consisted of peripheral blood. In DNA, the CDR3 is TGTGCCACCAGTGCCCCTGGGGTAGCGGGAGATACGCAGTATTTT. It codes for CATSAPGVAGDTQYF.